This TCR beta chain emerged from a study of T cell responses to AZD1222 COVID-19 vaccine. TCRdb's copy holds only in-frame clones and misses some; the assay was immunoSEQ multiplex PCR. The table includes 100,000 or so clones, roughly 90% detected once. This clone has more than one count but fewer than ten. Antigen: not known. General observations from the study: Repertoires were obtained solely post-peak T cell response. Dominant at 160-218 and 743-854, vaccine-associated CD4 TCRs also spanned spike. With two AZD1222 doses given, Spike-specific TCR breadth and depth both rose. Only six or seven AZD1222 recipients were seropositive at baseline.

This TCR was sampled from an adult in good health. The sequenced sample was peripheral blood, obtained on day 0 of AZD1222 vaccination.

CDR3 sequence reads: CASSEAGGSSPLHF. Written as DNA, the CDR3 is TGTGCCAGCAGTGAAGCTGGGGGCTCTTCACCCCTCCACTTT. The chain employs TRBV6-1 and TRBJ1-6; a possible D gene is TRBD1 (6 bases). CDR1 MNHNS and CDR2 SASEGT come from the germline V gene. V dropped 0 bases and J dropped 9 bases, with 9 bases sitting between them. This CDR3 region has 14 residues.